Shown below are 5 T cell receptor beta chains from a single sample sequenced in a study of blood T cell repertoires in COVID-19. Here immunoSEQ multiplex PCR was the method, and the copy in TCRdb shows in-frame clones only, minus some. The data show some 430,000 clones, 90% seen once. Sequenced input: PBMCs or T cells enriched from blood (not recorded which). All receptors come from a man aged 18 to 29 who had recovered from COVID-19.

In its sample, this clone was seen a few times. This chain joins TRBV12-3 or TRBV12-4 and TRBJ2-3, with a possible D match to TRBD2 (6 bases). The V and J ends lost 8 bases and 6 bases respectively, with 12 bases between them. The CDR3 runs 12 residues. In DNA form, the CDR3 reads TGTGCCAGCTCTGGAGGGCCTGATACGCAGTATTTT. Amino acid sequence: CASSGGPDTQYF.

CDR3 sequence reads: CASSTNSGELFF. The DNA for the CDR3 is TGTGCCAGCAGCACCAATAGCGGGGAGCTGTTTTTT. This chain uses TRBV7-3 with TRBJ2-2, with D hard to call. The CDR3 is made up of 12 amino acids. Germline CDR1 SGHTA, CDR2 FQGTGA. Trimming stripped 5 bases from V and 7 bases from J, with 8 bases between.

The genes are TRBV3-1 (or the pseudogene TRBV3-2) and TRBJ1-2, with D perhaps TRBD1 (5 bases). V was pared by 2 bases and J by 8 bases, with 12 bases between. This CDR3 has 13 amino acids. The germline V gene encodes CDR1 LGHDT and CDR2 YNNKEL (reference sequence). CDR3 in amino acids: CASSQLGGDGYTF. CDR3 coding DNA: TGTGCCAGCAGCCAACTGGGGGGTGACGGCTACACCTTC.

V usage is TRBV4-2 and J usage is TRBJ1-5, with no clear D. Germline assignment: CDR1 LGHNA and CDR2 YNFKEQ. The V gene lost 0 bases and the J gene lost 0 bases, with 9 bases spanning the gap. CDR3 size: 16 residues. The CDR3 nucleotides are TGTGCCAGCAGCCAAGAGGCATCATATAGCAATCAGCCCCAGCATTTT. Translation: CASSQEASYSNQPQHF.

The gene calls are TRBV7-3 and TRBJ2-1; 9 bases are a match to TRBD1. CDR3 length equals 14 residues. V trimming: 5 bases; J trimming: 5 bases; junction bases outside the gene matches: 4. Germline V gene data show CDR1 as SGHTA and CDR2 as FQGTGA. CDR3 loop: CASSADRGHNEQFF. For the CDR3, the DNA is TGTGCCAGCAGCGCGGACAGGGGCCACAATGAGCAGTTCTTC.